This T cell receptor beta chain was sequenced for a study of siplizumab effects on memory and regulatory T cells. V lost 7 bases and J 6 bases, leaving 11 bases between the germline ends. Germline values: CDR1 SGHRS, CDR2 YFSETQ. CDR3 length equals 12 residues. Produced via immunoSEQ multiplex PCR; TCRdb's table is partial and in-frame only. Among approximately 48,000 clones listed, about 93% were seen once. The chain links TRBV5-1 to TRBJ2-1; D ambiguous. The sample was CD8+ T cells sorted from blood. This clonotype originated in a human donor in good health. The CDR3 is CASGPNPNEQFF. The CDR3 DNA is TGCGCCAGCGGACCAAATCCCAATGAGCAGTTCTTC.